This entry lists 26 T cell receptor beta chains sequenced from one sample in a study of OX40 agonist ivuxolimab in advanced cancers. Measured with immunoSEQ multiplex PCR; TCRdb has only the in-frame clones, and not every one. The sample includes about 82,000 clones, 80% to 95% of them seen just once. The sample consisted of CD4+ or CD8+ T cells sorted from blood, taken in a trial of the OX40 agonist ivuxolimab. These receptors came from an adult with an advanced solid tumor such as melanoma, head and neck, liver or kidney cancer.

This chain connects TRBV6-1 to TRBJ1-4, with D tentatively TRBD1 (5 bases). This CDR3 is built from 15 residues. Trimming cost V 2 bases and J 7 bases, with 14 bases left between them. CDR1 is MNHNS and CDR2 is SASEGT in the germline V gene. The CDR3 protein is CASSERAAGSEKLFF. DNA for the CDR3: TGTGCCAGCAGTGAAAGGGCGGCAGGGAGTGAAAAACTGTTTTTT.

This chain joins TRBV5-8 and TRBJ1-5; TRBD1 matches at 8 bases. CDR1 is SGHTS, CDR2 YDEGEE, per germline. The junction had 10 bases not matched to a gene; V was cut back by 4 bases and J by 7 bases. The CDR3 has 15 amino acids. The CDR3 nucleotides read TGTGCCAGCAGCCCGACAGGGGAAGGTTGGCAGCCCCAGCATTTT. It specifies CASSPTGEGWQPQHF.

The chain uses TRBV28 and TRBJ1-2; D perhaps matches TRBD1 (5 bases). The CDR3 totals 13 residues. Germline CDR1 reads MDHEN; CDR2 reads SYDVKM. Trimming cost V 5 bases and J 7 bases, with 14 bases left between them. Written as DNA, the CDR3 is TGTGCCAGCAGTGGAGGAGGGGCGGGTGGCTACACCTTC. Amino acids: CASSGGGAGGYTF.

The CDR3 sequence is CASRPGGRNTEAFF. CDR3 bases: TGTGCCAGCAGACCCGGGGGGAGGAACACTGAAGCTTTCTTT. This chain joins TRBV9 and TRBJ1-1; weak D call: TRBD1 (5 bases). The CDR3 totals 14 residues. Per the germline V gene, CDR1 is SGDLS and CDR2 is YYNGEE. V lost 5 bases and J lost 1, with 12 bases in between.

CDR3 in amino acids: CASIMDRVLMEQYF. The DNA for the CDR3 is TGTGCCAGCATTATGGACAGGGTGCTTATGGAGCAGTACTTC. This chain uses TRBV6-1 with TRBJ2-7; the match to TRBD1 covers 8 bases. V shed 7 bases, J shed 7 bases, and the junction held 12 bases outside the gene matches. This CDR3 region has 14 residues. CDR1 MNHNS and CDR2 SASEGT come from the germline V gene.

The chain has TRBV2 and TRBJ2-7; D perhaps matches TRBD1 (5 bases). Germline V gene data show CDR1 as SNHLY and CDR2 as FYNNEI. The CDR3 has 15 amino acids. Trimming removed 6 bases at V and 5 bases at J, with 20 bases between. The CDR3 here is CASSLTSGQQDEQYF. The CDR3 DNA reads as TGTGCCAGCAGCTTGACCTCAGGGCAGCAGGACGAGCAGTACTTC.

Here the CDR3 DNA reads TGCGCCAGCAGATTAGCGGGGGGGCAAGAGACCCAGTACTTC. This codes for CASRLAGGQETQYF. The V gene is TRBV5-1, the J gene TRBJ2-5; TRBD2 matches at 11 bases. Germline CDR1 and CDR2: SGHRS and YFSETQ. The CDR3 runs to 14 residues. V lost 5 bases to trimming and J lost 2 bases; unmatched junction nucleotides: 2.

The chain uses TRBV19 and TRBJ2-5; TRBD1 agrees at 8 bases. The CDR3 runs 14 residues. With V trimmed by 4 bases and J by 4 bases, 5 bases remained unmatched. The germline gives CDR1 LNHDA, CDR2 SQIVND (reference sequence). The CDR3 reads CASSTRTGRETQYF. The CDR3 DNA reads TGTGCCAGTAGTACTAGGACAGGGAGAGAGACCCAGTACTTC.

V is TRBV5-4 and J is TRBJ2-7, with D perhaps matching TRBD1 or TRBD2 (6 bases each). The CDR3 is made up of 15 amino acids. Germline loops: CDR1 SGHNT, CDR2 YYREEE (reference sequence). Trimming took off 3 bases at V and 0 bases at J, with 13 bases between the two ends. The DNA for the CDR3 is TGTGCCAGCAGCTCCGGAGGGGGGAGCTCCTACGAGCAGTACTTC. Its translation: CASSSGGGSSYEQYF.

This clone was observed once. This chain links TRBV7-9 with TRBJ2-4; 9 bases are a match to TRBD1. CDR3 length equals 15 residues. The germline V gene encodes CDR1 SEHNR and CDR2 FQNEAQ (reference sequence). Trimming removed 5 bases from V and 1 base from J; junction bases left unmatched: 3. The CDR3 DNA reads TGTGCCAGCAGCCCACAGGGGGCCGCCAAAAACATTCAGTACTTC. The encoded protein is CASSPQGAAKNIQYF.

This clone was recorded once. The V gene is TRBV15, the J gene TRBJ1-3, with D tentatively TRBD1 (5 bases). The V and J ends lost 2 bases and 2 bases respectively, with 13 bases between them. Germline V gene sequence: CDR1 LNHNV, CDR2 YYDKDF (reference sequence). The CDR3 runs 16 residues. CDR3 in DNA: TGTGCCACCAGCAGACGGAAGGGGATCCCTGGAAACACCATATATTTT. This encodes CATSRRKGIPGNTIYF.

This chain connects TRBV11-2 to TRBJ1-3; D not certain. Germline lookup yields CDR1 SGHAT and CDR2 FQNNGV. This CDR3 is built from 18 residues. V was pared by 5 bases and J by 0 bases, with 20 bases between. CDR3 sequence (DNA): TGTGCCAGCAGCCGAATTGGCCATGGGCTACCCTCTGGAAACACCATATATTTT. Encoded protein: CASSRIGHGLPSGNTIYF.

The sample holds one count of this clone. The genes are TRBV2 and TRBJ2-3, with 9 bases matching TRBD2. Germline CDR1 and CDR2: SNHLY and FYNNEI. V lost 5 bases to trimming and J lost 10 bases; unmatched junction nucleotides: 4. The CDR3 extends over 12 amino acids. The CDR3 is CASSKEREAQYF. CDR3 nucleotides: TGTGCCAGCAGTAAGGAGCGGGAGGCGCAGTATTTT.

This CDR3 reads CASTPRGSGTDTQYF. The CDR3 DNA is TGTGCCAGCACCCCTAGGGGTAGCGGCACAGATACGCAGTATTTT. The V gene is TRBV5-6, the J gene TRBJ2-3, with D possibly being TRBD1 or TRBD2 (5 bases each). V gave up 6 bases and J gave up 1 base, with 15 bases separating them. Looked up from germline, CDR1 is SGHDT and CDR2 is YYEEEE. The CDR3 is 15 amino acids. The full variable domain, completed using reference TRBV5-6 and TRBJ2-3, is DAGVTQSPTHLIKTRGQQVTLRCSPKSGHDTVSWYQQALGQGPQFIFQYYEEEERQRGNFPDRFSGHQFPNYSSELNVNALLLGDSALYLCASTPRGSGTDTQYFGPGTRLTVL.

This rearrangement joins TRBV6-6 to TRBJ2-1; D possibly corresponds to TRBD1 (6 bases). CDR3 length: 13 amino acids. Trimming cost V 8 bases and J 8 bases, with 16 bases left between them. Germline assignment: CDR1 MNHNY and CDR2 SVGAGI (reference sequence). The DNA for the CDR3 is TGTGCCAGCCGTGACAGGCCAAGGGATGAGCAGTTCTTC. It codes for CASRDRPRDEQFF.

V usage is TRBV11-2 and J usage is TRBJ2-2; 7 nucleotides match TRBD2. The V gene's germline CDR1 is SGHAT and CDR2 FQNNGV. This CDR3 is 16 amino acids long. Losses at the gene ends were 0 bases for V and 1 base for J; bases not matched to a gene: 2. CDR3 in amino acids: CASSLEASGNTGELFF. CDR3 DNA sequence: TGTGCCAGCAGCTTAGAGGCTAGCGGGAACACCGGGGAGCTGTTTTTT.

The chain links TRBV18 to TRBJ1-1; 8 bases agree with TRBD1. Per germline, CDR1 KGHSH and CDR2 LQKENI. The CDR3 sequence is 16 residues long. V lost 4 bases, J lost 1 base, and 8 bases stayed unmatched. DNA of the CDR3: TGTGCCAGCTCACAATTACCGGGACAGGAGAACACTGAAGCTTTCTTT. This gives the protein CASSQLPGQENTEAFF.

Note on this clone: Other DNA sequences in this sample translate to the same CDR3. The rearrangement joins TRBV5-4 to TRBJ1-4, with no clear D. The germline V and J ends were trimmed by 4 bases and 0 bases, with 7 bases remaining between them. The germline gives CDR1 SGHNT, CDR2 YYREEE (reference sequence). The CDR3 runs 14 residues. The CDR3 sequence is CASSPGATNEKLFF. The CDR3 DNA follows: TGTGCCAGCAGCCCGGGTGCAACTAATGAAAAACTGTTTTTT.

This clone was counted once. CDR3 bases: TGTGCCAGCAGCTCGCCCGACAGGGTCGGGGAGCAGTTCTTC. Translating it yields CASSSPDRVGEQFF. The chain recombines TRBV7-2 with TRBJ2-1; TRBD1 matches 7 bases. V trimming: 4 bases; J trimming: 10 bases; junction bases outside the gene matches: 10. Germline CDR1 and CDR2: SGHTA and FQGNSA. This CDR3 contains 14 residues. The entire variable domain, with the rest obtained from reference TRBV7-2 and TRBJ2-1, is as follows: GAGVSQSPSNKVTEKGKDVELRCDPISGHTALYWYRQSLGQGLEFLIYFQGNSAPDKSGLPSDRFSAERTGGSVSTLTIQRTQQEDSAVYLCASSSPDRVGEQFFGPGTRLTVL.

The CDR3 loop is CASRQAGLTNEKLFF. The CDR3 DNA reads TGTGCCAGCAGGCAAGCGGGACTTACTAATGAAAAACTGTTTTTT. The chain has TRBV2 and TRBJ1-4; D perhaps matches TRBD1 (5 bases). Germline lookup yields CDR1 SNHLY and CDR2 FYNNEI. V lost 6 bases, J lost 2 bases, and 13 bases lay in between. CDR3 length: 15 residues.

The chain employs TRBV19 and TRBJ2-3; D ambiguous. Germline assignment: CDR1 LNHDA and CDR2 SQIVND (reference sequence). With 5 bases removed from V and 0 bases from J, the gap between germline ends came to 12 bases. The CDR3 is 15 residues long. Here the CDR3 reads CASSPTWDSTDTQYF. Written as DNA, the CDR3 is TGTGCCAGTAGTCCGACCTGGGATAGCACAGATACGCAGTATTTT.

V is TRBV5-1 and J is TRBJ1-3, with 7 bases fitting TRBD1. Germline V gives CDR1 SGHRS, CDR2 YFSETQ. CDR3 size: 17 residues. After removal of 3 bases from V and 8 bases from J, the junction contained 17 bases not matched to a gene. The CDR3 is CASSWGWKTGDPDTIYF. The CDR3 nucleotides read TGCGCCAGCAGCTGGGGTTGGAAAACAGGGGACCCGGACACCATATATTTT.

The chain is built from TRBV19 and TRBJ2-3; TRBD1 might be the D (7 bases). This CDR3 is built from 17 residues. The V end lost 4 bases, the J end lost 4 bases, and 21 bases lay between the germline ends. The germline V gene encodes CDR1 LNHDA and CDR2 SQIVND (reference sequence). CDR3 bases: TGTGCCAGTAGTACCACCCGAGGAGGGGGCGGCTCAGATACGCAGTATTTT. Residues: CASSTTRGGGGSDTQYF.

The chain carries TRBV18 and TRBJ2-7; 9 positions agree with TRBD2. Germline values: CDR1 KGHSH, CDR2 LQKENI. Trimming removed 5 bases from V and 2 bases from J; junction bases left unmatched: 7. CDR3 length equals 15 residues. CDR3 region: CASSGGTSTTYEQYF. Here the CDR3 DNA reads TGTGCCAGCTCAGGGGGGACTAGCACCACCTACGAGCAGTACTTC. Together with reference TRBV18 and TRBJ2-7, the CDR3 gives the full variable domain: NAGVMQNPRHLVRRRGQEARLRCSPMKGHSHVYWYRQLPEEGLKFMVYLQKENIIDESGMPKERFSAEFPKEGPSILRIQQVVRGDSAAYFCASSGGTSTTYEQYFGPGTRLTVT.

This chain connects TRBV5-1 to TRBJ2-1, with 7 bases fitting TRBD2. Germline V gene data show CDR1 as SGHRS and CDR2 as YFSETQ. The J segment lost 3 bases and the V segment lost 0 bases, leaving 6 bases of the junction unmatched. The CDR3 covers 16 residues. The CDR3 nucleotides are TGCGCCAGCAGCTTGGGGTCTAGCGGAATCTACAATGAGCAGTTCTTC. This encodes CASSLGSSGIYNEQFF.

The V and J genes are TRBV14 and TRBJ2-1, with a possible D match to TRBD1 (5 bases). Trimming removed 1 base at V and 12 bases at J, with 10 bases between. Germline V gives CDR1 SGHDN, CDR2 FVKESK. The CDR3 runs 12 residues. CDR3 protein: CASSQVSRGQFF. CDR3 nucleotide sequence: TGTGCCAGCAGCCAAGTTTCTAGGGGGCAGTTCTTC.